The TCR beta chain under discussion was sequenced for a study of regulatory and conventional T cells in RAG deficiency. Study-level findings and limits: Other subsets showed approximately 9.6-fold reductions, but Treg unique TCR beta sequences fell approximately 100-fold in these patients. RAG-deficient patients showed markedly lower Shannon entropy and higher Simpson indices than control T-cell subsets. Patient subsets had shorter CDR3s; Omenn Treg-Tconv overlap exceeded 90%.

Profiling relied on immunoSEQ multiplex PCR, and the TCRdb table lists in-frame clones only, not all of them. The top ten clones hold 0.51% of a sample with approximately 46,000 clones, 85% to 90% of them seen once. This clone was observed a single time. Antigen specificity is unknown. V lost 2 bases and J 0 bases, leaving 13 bases between the germline ends. There are 16 residues in the CDR3. Germline V gene lookup returns CDR1 SGHTS and CDR2 YDEGEE. The sorted conventional CD4+ T cells were CD25-low and CD127-high, with genomic DNA sequenced. The sample was also linked to a second study, of regulatory T cells. Turning to that study: Amplification used 52 TRBV primers and 13 TRBJ primers. Patient repertoires had restricted TRB V-J pairs and skewed V and J usage, most in Tregs.

This TCR came from a human donor in good health. The sample taken for sequencing was CD4+ effector T cells sorted from blood. The chain employs TRBV5-8 and TRBJ2-3; no clear D gene. The CDR3 DNA follows: TGTGCCAGCAGCTTAGGCGCGACGTCTAGCACAGATACGCAGTATTTT. It yields the protein CASSLGATSSTDTQYF.